What follows are 3 T cell receptor beta chains derived from one specimen sequenced in a study of identical twins. A single record per CDR3 protein comes from TCRdb applying MiXCR to the 5' RACE reads. The table lists 1.5 million to 2 million distinct CDR3 sequences, more than 30% of them singletons. The source material was cord blood. The source is a newborn girl in good health.

The gene calls are TRBV27 and TRBJ2-1, with a possible D match to TRBD1 (6 bases). There are 14 residues in the CDR3. The germline CDR1 and CDR2 sequences are MNHEY and SMNVEV (reference sequence). Trimming stripped 11 bases from V and 6 bases from J, with 20 bases between. The CDR3 DNA sequence: TGTGCCCGCTCGGACAGAGGCTTGGGCAATGAGCAGTTCTTC. Translating gives CARSDRGLGNEQFF.

This clonotype has more than one count but fewer than ten. V usage is TRBV5-1 and J usage is TRBJ2-3; possible D gene TRBD2, 7 bases. Deletions cut 4 bases from V and 1 base from J, with 28 bases between. The germline CDR1 and CDR2 sequences are SGHRS and YFSETQ. This CDR3 region has 20 residues. CDR3 DNA: TGCGCCAGCAGCCCACCAATTCACAGGGAGGGACATTATTGCACAGATACGCAGTATTTT. Encoded protein: CASSPPIHREGHYCTDTQYF.

The genes are TRBV10-2 and TRBJ1-1, with 7 bases matching TRBD1. V lost 4 bases and J lost 4; bases outside the gene matches: 6. Germline CDR1 is WSHSY and CDR2 is SAAADI. This CDR3 has 14 residues. The CDR3: CASSASSGGTEAFF. DNA for the CDR3: TGCGCCAGCAGTGCCTCATCAGGGGGCACTGAAGCTTTCTTT.